The rows below give T cell receptor beta chains drawn from one sample of a study of CD8+ T cells in alopecia areata. TCRdb's table, derived via immunoSEQ multiplex PCR, lists solely in-frame clones and lacks some. The top ten hold 15% of the sample, which has about 70,000 clones, roughly 30% seen once. The specimen comprised CD8+ T cells sorted from blood, sampled at week 4, from a patient treated with tofacitinib. The receptors were sampled from a human donor with alopecia areata. Both conserved end residues are part of each CDR3. D genes are given only for firm matches. The size field is filled for only some rows; it gives once, few, many or a size class.

V gene: TRBV5-5; clone size: -; D gene: TRBD1; J gene: TRBJ1-5; CDR3 DNA: TGTGCCAGCAGCCCATGGTCAGGGGGCGGTCAGCCCCAGCATTTT; CDR3 protein: CASSPWSGGGQPQHF
V gene: TRBV7-3; clone size: few; D gene: -; J gene: TRBJ1-1; CDR3 DNA: TGTGCCAGCAGCTTAACGAGGGGCGGTGACACTGAAGCTTTCTTT; CDR3 protein: CASSLTRGGDTEAFF
V gene: TRBV15; clone size: -; D gene: -; J gene: TRBJ1-1; CDR3 DNA: TGTGCCACCAGCAGAGAACCGGGGTGGGCTGAAGCTTTCTTT; CDR3 protein: CATSREPGWAEAFF
V gene: TRBV11-2; clone size: -; D gene: -; J gene: TRBJ2-1; CDR3 DNA: TGTGCCAGCAGCTTAGATTACCGGGACACCGTATATGAGCAGTTCTTC; CDR3 protein: CASSLDYRDTVYEQFF
V gene: TRBV7-8; clone size: -; D gene: -; J gene: TRBJ2-3; CDR3 DNA: TGTGCCAGCAGCTTAGCGTCCACAGATACGCAGTATTTT; CDR3 protein: CASSLASTDTQYF
V gene: TRBV5-1; clone size: -; D gene: -; J gene: TRBJ2-7; CDR3 DNA: TGCGCCAGCAGCCTAGGACAGATCTACGAGCAGTACTTC; CDR3 protein: CASSLGQIYEQYF
V gene: TRBV7-2; clone size: few; D gene: -; J gene: TRBJ2-1; CDR3 DNA: TGTGCCAGCAGCCCCCGATCGGACCCGACCCCCAATGAGCAGTTCTTC; CDR3 protein: CASSPRSDPTPNEQFF
V gene: TRBV7-3; clone size: -; D gene: -; J gene: TRBJ2-7; CDR3 DNA: TGTGCCAGCGATTTCGTGGGTCACGAGCAGTACTTC; CDR3 protein: CASDFVGHEQYF
V gene: TRBV29-1; clone size: few; D gene: TRBD2; J gene: TRBJ2-3; CDR3 DNA: TGCAGCGCAACTAGCGGGAGCACAGATACGCAGTATTTT; CDR3 protein: CSATSGSTDTQYF
V gene: TRBV29-1; clone size: few; D gene: -; J gene: TRBJ2-1; CDR3 DNA: TGCAGCGTTGAAGTTGGTGGGCAGTTCTTC; CDR3 protein: CSVEVGGQFF
V gene: TRBV7-9; clone size: -; D gene: -; J gene: TRBJ2-6; CDR3 DNA: TGTGCCAGCAGCAAGGGCACCGGGGCCAACGTCCTGACTTTC; CDR3 protein: CASSKGTGANVLTF
V gene: TRBV5-1; clone size: medium-sized; D gene: TRBD1; J gene: TRBJ2-7; CDR3 DNA: TGCGCCAGCAGCTTGATCGGGACAGCCTACGAGCAGTACTTC; CDR3 protein: CASSLIGTAYEQYF
V gene: TRBV29-1; clone size: few; D gene: -; J gene: TRBJ2-7; CDR3 DNA: TGCAGCGTTGAAGAGGGCCAAGGGTACGAGCAGTACTTC; CDR3 protein: CSVEEGQGYEQYF
V gene: TRBV5-1; clone size: -; D gene: TRBD2; J gene: TRBJ2-7; CDR3 DNA: TGCGCCAGCAGCTTGGCCGGACTAGCGGGAGTCGAGCAGTACTTC; CDR3 protein: CASSLAGLAGVEQYF
V gene: TRBV4-1; clone size: few; D gene: TRBD1; J gene: TRBJ2-7; CDR3 DNA: TGCGCCAGCAGCTATCGGGGGACAGGGTCATCCTACGAGCAGTACTTC; CDR3 protein: CASSYRGTGSSYEQYF
V gene: TRBV27; clone size: few; D gene: -; J gene: TRBJ2-5; CDR3 DNA: TGTGCCAGCAGTTTGGTTCAGAGCGTACAAGAGACCCAGTACTTC; CDR3 protein: CASSLVQSVQETQYF
V gene: TRBV4-1; clone size: -; D gene: -; J gene: TRBJ1-1; CDR3 DNA: TGCGCCAGCAGCCCCCCGGGGGCCACTGAAGCTTTCTTT; CDR3 protein: CASSPPGATEAFF
V gene: TRBV11-3; clone size: -; D gene: TRBD1; J gene: TRBJ2-1; CDR3 DNA: TGTGCCAGCAGCCCTCGGGACAGCTCCTACAATGAGCAGTTCTTC; CDR3 protein: CASSPRDSSYNEQFF
V gene: TRBV19; clone size: -; D gene: TRBD2; J gene: TRBJ2-1; CDR3 DNA: TGTGCCAGTAGTCCACTAGCGGGAGTATTTGAGCAGTTCTTC; CDR3 protein: CASSPLAGVFEQFF
V gene: TRBV4-1; clone size: many; D gene: -; J gene: TRBJ2-1; CDR3 DNA: TGCGCCAGCAGCCAAGAAGGGACCGCGTCCTACAATGAGCAGTTCTTC; CDR3 protein: CASSQEGTASYNEQFF
V gene: TRBV29-1; clone size: -; D gene: TRBD2; J gene: TRBJ2-5; CDR3 DNA: TGCAGCGGCGTGGGACTACCAGGGAAGACCCAGTACTTC; CDR3 protein: CSGVGLPGKTQYF
V gene: TRBV19; clone size: -; D gene: -; J gene: TRBJ2-7; CDR3 DNA: TGTGCCAGTAGTTTTGGGGGGCCTTCCTACGAGCAGTACTTC; CDR3 protein: CASSFGGPSYEQYF
V gene: TRBV7-3; clone size: -; D gene: -; J gene: TRBJ2-4; CDR3 DNA: TGTGCCAGCAGCTTAGACCAGGGGGGAAACATCCAGTACTTC; CDR3 protein: CASSLDQGGNIQYF
V gene: TRBV7-2; clone size: -; D gene: -; J gene: TRBJ2-7; CDR3 DNA: TGTGCCAGCAGTGAAACTCTCTCCTACGAGCAGTACTTC; CDR3 protein: CASSETLSYEQYF
V gene: TRBV25-1; clone size: -; D gene: -; J gene: TRBJ1-3; CDR3 DNA: TGTGCCAGCAGTGAATCAGGTTTTGGAAACACCATATATTTT; CDR3 protein: CASSESGFGNTIYF
V gene: TRBV6-1; clone size: -; D gene: TRBD1; J gene: TRBJ1-4; CDR3 DNA: TGTGCCAGCAGCGTGACGGGACAGGGGGATGAAAAACTGTTTTTT; CDR3 protein: CASSVTGQGDEKLFF
V gene: TRBV29-1; clone size: -; D gene: -; J gene: TRBJ2-7; CDR3 DNA: TGCAGCGTTGAGGGCTCAGCCTCCGAGCAGTACTTC; CDR3 protein: CSVEGSASEQYF
V gene: TRBV29-1; clone size: -; D gene: -; J gene: TRBJ2-5; CDR3 DNA: TGCAGCGTGCGGGGGGTCTCGAGGGGGCGTCAAGAGACCCAGTACTTC; CDR3 protein: CSVRGVSRGRQETQYF
V gene: TRBV15; clone size: -; D gene: -; J gene: TRBJ1-1; CDR3 DNA: TGTGCCACCAGCGACAGACAACCCACTGAAGCTTTCTTT; CDR3 protein: CATSDRQPTEAFF
V gene: TRBV6-4; clone size: -; D gene: -; J gene: TRBJ2-3; CDR3 DNA: TGTGCCAGCAGTGGGACGGGAGGCACAGATACGCAGTATTTT; CDR3 protein: CASSGTGGTDTQYF
V gene: TRBV30; clone size: -; D gene: -; J gene: TRBJ2-7; CDR3 DNA: TGTGCCTGGAGTGGTCCGGATAGCTCCTACGAGCAGTACTTC; CDR3 protein: CAWSGPDSSYEQYF